This T cell receptor beta chain came from a study of blood T cell repertoires in COVID-19. Across the whole study: The origin of the acute and convalescent COVID-19 samples was the United States, Italy and Spain. Nucleic acid was either cDNA or gDNA, and it came from T cells, B-cell-depleted T cells, or PBMCs.

Authors' analysis steps: Counts of nucleated cells, estimated from reference gene primer amplification, were obtained. Only in-frame clones appear in the TCRdb table, and some are missing; sequencing was by immunoSEQ multiplex PCR. The V and J calls and the clone size are those of that table, but D and trimming were determined from the DNA. The profile shows around 360,000 clones, approximately 89% of them singletons. The CDR3 totals 15 residues. Looked up from germline, CDR1 is GTSNPN and CDR2 is SVGIG (reference sequence). The ends were cut back, 2 bases at V and 9 bases at J, with 17 bases in the middle. The Seattle site enrolled patients during active infection and followed them longitudinally.

The sequence was obtained from a woman younger than 45 with COVID-19, enrolled during active disease. Sequences were obtained from peripheral blood. The chain carries TRBV30 and TRBJ1-6; D perhaps matches TRBD1 (6 bases). The CDR3 sequence is CAWSIPTGFGSPLHF. The CDR3 DNA is TGTGCCTGGAGTATACCGACAGGATTCGGTTCACCCCTCCACTTT.